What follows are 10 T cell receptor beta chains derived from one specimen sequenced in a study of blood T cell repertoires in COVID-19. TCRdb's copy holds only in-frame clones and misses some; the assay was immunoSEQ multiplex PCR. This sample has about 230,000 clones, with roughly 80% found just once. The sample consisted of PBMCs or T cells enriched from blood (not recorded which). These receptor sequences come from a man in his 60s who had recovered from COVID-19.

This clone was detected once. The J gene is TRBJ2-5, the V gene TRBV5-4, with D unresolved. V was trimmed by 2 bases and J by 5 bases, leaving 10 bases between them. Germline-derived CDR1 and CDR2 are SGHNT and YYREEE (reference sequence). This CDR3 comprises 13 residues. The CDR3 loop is CASSFNREETQYF. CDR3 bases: TGTGCCAGCAGCTTCAACAGAGAGGAGACCCAGTACTTC.

The CDR3 coding sequence is TGTGCCAGCAGTGTGCGGGGGGTGTACAATGAGCAGTTCTTC. The encoded protein is CASSVRGVYNEQFF. J is TRBJ2-1 and V is TRBV2, with 8 bases identical to TRBD2. This CDR3 region has 14 residues. V shed 4 bases, J shed 4 bases, and the junction held 3 bases outside the gene matches. CDR1 and CDR2 (germline): SNHLY, FYNNEI.

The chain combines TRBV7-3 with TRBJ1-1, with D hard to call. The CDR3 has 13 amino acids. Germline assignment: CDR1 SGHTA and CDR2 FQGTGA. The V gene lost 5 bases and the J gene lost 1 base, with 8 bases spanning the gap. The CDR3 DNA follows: TGTGCCAGCAGCCCCCGTCCGAACACTGAAGCTTTCTTT. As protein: CASSPRPNTEAFF.

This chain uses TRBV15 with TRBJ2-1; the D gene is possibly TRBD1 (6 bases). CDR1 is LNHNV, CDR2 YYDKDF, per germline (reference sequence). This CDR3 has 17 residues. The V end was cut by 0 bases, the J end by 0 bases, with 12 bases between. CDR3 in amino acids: CATSRDLTGSSYNEQFF. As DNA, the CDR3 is TGTGCCACCAGCAGAGACCTTACAGGGAGCTCCTACAATGAGCAGTTCTTC. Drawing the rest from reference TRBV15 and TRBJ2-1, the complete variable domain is DAMVIQNPRYQVTQFGKPVTLSCSQTLNHNVMYWYQQKSSQAPKLLFHYYDKDFNNEADTPDNFQSRRPNTSFCFLDIRSPGLGDTAMYLCATSRDLTGSSYNEQFFGPGTRLTVL.

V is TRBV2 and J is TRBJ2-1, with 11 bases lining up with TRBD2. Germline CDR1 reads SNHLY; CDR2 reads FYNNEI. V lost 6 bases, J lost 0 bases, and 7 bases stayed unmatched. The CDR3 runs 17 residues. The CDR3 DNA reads TGTGCCAGCAGGGGAATAGCGGGGGGGTTCTCCTACAATGAGCAGTTCTTC. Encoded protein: CASRGIAGGFSYNEQFF.

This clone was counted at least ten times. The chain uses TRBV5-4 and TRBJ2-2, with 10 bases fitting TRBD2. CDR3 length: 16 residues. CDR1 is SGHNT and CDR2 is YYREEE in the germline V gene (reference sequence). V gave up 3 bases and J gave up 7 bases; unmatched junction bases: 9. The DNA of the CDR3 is TGTGCCAGCAGCTCCTTAGCGGGGGGCCGTGGCGGGGAGCTGTTTTTT. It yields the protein CASSSLAGGRGGELFF.

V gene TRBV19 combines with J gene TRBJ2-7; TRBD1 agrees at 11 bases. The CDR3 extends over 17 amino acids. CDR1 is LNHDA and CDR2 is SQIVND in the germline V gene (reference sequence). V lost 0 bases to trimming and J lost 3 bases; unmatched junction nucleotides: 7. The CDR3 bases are TGTGCCAGTAGTATAGAGGGACAGGGGGAAGTTTTCTACGAGCAGTACTTC. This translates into CASSIEGQGEVFYEQYF.

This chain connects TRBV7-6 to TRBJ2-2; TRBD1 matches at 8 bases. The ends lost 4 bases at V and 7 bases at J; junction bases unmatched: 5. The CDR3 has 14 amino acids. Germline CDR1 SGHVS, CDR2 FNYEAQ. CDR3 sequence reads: CASSYAGGGGELFF. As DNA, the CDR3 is TGTGCCAGCAGCTACGCAGGGGGCGGCGGGGAGCTGTTTTTT.

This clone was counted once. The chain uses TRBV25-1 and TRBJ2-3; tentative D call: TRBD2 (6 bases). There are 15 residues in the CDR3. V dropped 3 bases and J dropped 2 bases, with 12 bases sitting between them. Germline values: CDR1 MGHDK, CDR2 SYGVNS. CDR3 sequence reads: CASSDWTTDTDTQYF. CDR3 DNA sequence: TGTGCCAGCAGTGATTGGACTACCGACACAGATACGCAGTATTTT.

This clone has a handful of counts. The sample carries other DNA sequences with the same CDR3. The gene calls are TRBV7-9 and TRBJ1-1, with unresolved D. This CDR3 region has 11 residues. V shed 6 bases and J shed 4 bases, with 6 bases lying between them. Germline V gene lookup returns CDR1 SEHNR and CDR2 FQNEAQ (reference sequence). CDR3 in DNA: TGTGCCAGCAGTGCGGGCACTGAAGCTTTCTTT. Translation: CASSAGTEAFF.